This T cell receptor (beta chain) was captured in a study of cytotoxic CD8 clonotypes in ibrutinib-treated CLL. In the study overall: Productive templates averaged about 250,000 per sample, and productive rearrangements 90,000 to 100,000. Study results and caveats: A rise in clonality was seen at ibrutinib response, and a fall back toward baseline was seen at progression. Public clonotypes proved infrequent, and on treatment they shrank or remained steady.

This clone was found once. The antigen is undetermined. Clones were sequenced by immunoSEQ multiplex PCR, and TCRdb holds only the in-frame ones, with some missing. This table has under 300,000 clones, approximately 76% appearing once. CDR1 and CDR2 from the germline V gene are SQVTM and ANQGSEA. Trimming took off 6 bases at V and 2 bases at J, with 17 bases between the two ends. The CDR3 sequence is 15 residues long. The chain recombines TRBV29-1 with TRBJ2-1; D might be TRBD2 (5 bases). The sequence was collected from a human donor with chronic lymphocytic leukemia. The starting material was PBMCs, obtained at disease progression, from a patient treated with ibrutinib. The DNA for the CDR3 is TGCAGCGTCGTCGGGCGGGTTCACGCCTACAATGAGCAGTTCTTC. This translates into CSVVGRVHAYNEQFF.